One and the same sample provided the 16 T cell receptor beta chains below, sequenced in a study of cytotoxic CD8 clonotypes in ibrutinib-treated CLL. Generated by immunoSEQ multiplex PCR, the TCRdb table keeps only in-frame clones and is missing some. The repertoire holds about 130,000 clones, with roughly three quarters as singletons. The specimen was PBMCs, collected after 12 months of ibrutinib treatment. These receptors were taken from a human donor with chronic lymphocytic leukemia.

The V and J genes are TRBV5-1 and TRBJ2-2; weak D call: TRBD2 (5 bases). The V gene lost 9 bases and the J gene lost 9 bases, with 18 bases spanning the gap. The CDR3 spans 13 residues. Germline loops: CDR1 SGHRS, CDR2 YFSETQ. The CDR3 DNA reads as TGCGCCACCAGTGGAGGAGACCACCGGGAGCTGTTTTTT. Translated, it gives CATSGGDHRELFF.

The chain combines TRBV11-2 with TRBJ1-5, with D hard to call. From germline, CDR1 is SGHAT and CDR2 FQNNGV. V dropped 4 bases and J dropped 0 bases, with 10 bases sitting between them. CDR3 length equals 15 residues. The CDR3 DNA reads as TGTGCCAGCAGCTCTGGACTGAATAGCAATCAGCCCCAGCATTTT. Amino acid sequence: CASSSGLNSNQPQHF.

This clone was observed once. This chain uses TRBV19 with TRBJ2-7; 11 bases are a match to TRBD2. CDR1 and CDR2 from the germline V gene are LNHDA and SQIVND (reference sequence). V shed 6 bases and J 4 bases; nucleotides not matched to a gene: 14. This CDR3 has 17 residues. Here the CDR3 reads CASSLRPSGRLNYEQYF. In DNA, the CDR3 is TGTGCCAGTAGCCTTCGGCCTAGCGGGAGGTTAAATTACGAGCAGTACTTC.

The CDR3 protein is CASSEVLARSEQFF. CDR3 DNA sequence: TGTGCCAGCAGTGAAGTCCTAGCGCGGAGTGAGCAGTTCTTC. The chain uses TRBV2 and TRBJ2-1, with D possibly matching TRBD2 (6 bases). The CDR3 length is 14 residues. From germline, CDR1 is SNHLY and CDR2 FYNNEI. Between the trimmed V and J ends, which lost 1 base and 9 bases, there was a span of 13 bases.

The V and J genes are TRBV4-1 and TRBJ1-1, with D uncertain. This CDR3 spans 14 amino acids. V shed 3 bases and J shed 3 bases, with 11 bases lying between them. Germline lookup yields CDR1 MGHRA and CDR2 YSYEKL. DNA of the CDR3: TGCGCCAGCAGCCATGCGGACGAGTACACTGAAGCTTTCTTT. This encodes CASSHADEYTEAFF.

This clone was counted only a few times. The chain carries TRBV6-5 and TRBJ2-7, with TRBD2 as a possible D gene (7 bases). Germline values: CDR1 MNHEY, CDR2 SVGAGI. V was pared by 5 bases and J by 6 bases, with 20 bases between. The CDR3 sequence is 15 residues long. The CDR3 sequence is CASSAKQGVAGEQYF. CDR3 bases: TGTGCCAGCAGTGCGAAACAGGGTGTAGCGGGCGAGCAGTACTTC.

V gene TRBV27 combines with J gene TRBJ1-6, with 8 bases fitting TRBD1. The CDR3 is made up of 18 amino acids. Losses at the gene ends were 6 bases for V and 0 bases for J; bases not matched to a gene: 10. Germline assignment: CDR1 MNHEY and CDR2 SMNVEV (reference sequence). DNA for the CDR3: TGTGCCAGCAGCCCGAGACAGGGGAGAAGCTCCTATAATTCACCCCTCCACTTT. Its translation is CASSPRQGRSSYNSPLHF.

The chain uses TRBV7-2 and TRBJ2-7, with 8 bases matching TRBD1. After removal of 3 bases from V and 2 bases from J, the junction contained 3 bases not matched to a gene. This CDR3 is built from 14 residues. The germline CDR1 and CDR2 sequences are SGHTA and FQGNSA. Here the CDR3 reads CASSFGQGTYEQYF. The CDR3, as DNA: TGTGCCAGCAGCTTTGGACAGGGCACCTACGAGCAGTACTTC.

This clone was seen more than once but under ten times. The genes are TRBV4-3 and TRBJ1-4, with D uncertain. In germline, CDR1 is LGHNA, CDR2 YSLEER. Trimming shortened V by 1 base and J by 2 bases, and 11 bases separated the two germline ends. This CDR3 is built from 16 residues. The DNA for the CDR3 is TGCGCCAGCAGCCAAGGTCCGACAACTACTAATGAAAAACTGTTTTTT. The encoded protein is CASSQGPTTTNEKLFF.

The J gene is TRBJ2-7, the V gene TRBV7-2, with D perhaps TRBD2 (6 bases). There are 12 residues in the CDR3. Germline V gene lookup returns CDR1 SGHTA and CDR2 FQGNSA. V was pared by 3 bases and J by 7 bases, with 10 bases between. CDR3 sequence reads: CASSFSRGEQYF. In nucleotides, the CDR3 is TGTGCCAGCAGCTTCAGTCGGGGGGAGCAGTACTTC.

The CDR3 coding sequence is TGTGCCAGCAGTAAGGACAGGGGCAATCAGCCCCAGCATTTT. Protein sequence: CASSKDRGNQPQHF. This chain joins TRBV2 and TRBJ1-5; 8 positions match TRBD1. The V gene's germline CDR1 is SNHLY and CDR2 FYNNEI. This CDR3 is 14 amino acids long. Germline trimming cut 5 bases from V and 2 bases from J; bases unmatched to any gene: 2.

The chain uses TRBV12-5 and TRBJ1-2; no clear D. Germline CDR1 LGHNT, CDR2 FRNRAP. The CDR3 extends over 14 amino acids. The V gene lost 2 bases and the J gene lost 4 bases, with 11 bases spanning the gap. The CDR3 region has the DNA TGTGCTAGTGGTTTGCCTCTCAGGCCCTATGGCTACACCTTC. Encoded protein: CASGLPLRPYGYTF. Supplemented by reference TRBV12-5 and TRBJ1-2, the full variable domain reads DARVTQTPRHKVTEMGQEVTMRCQPILGHNTVFWYRQTMMQGLELLAYFRNRAPLDDSGMPKDRFSAEMPDATLATLKIQPSEPRDSAVYFCASGLPLRPYGYTFGSGTRLTVV.

The V gene is TRBV12-5, the J gene TRBJ2-3, with D maybe TRBD1 (5 bases). Germline assignment: CDR1 LGHNT and CDR2 FRNRAP. CDR3 length equals 15 residues. V lost 6 bases to trimming and J lost 5 bases, with 18 bases between them. CDR3 bases: TGTGCTAGTGGCCCCACCCTCAGGGTTAGAGATACGCAGTATTTT. Amino acid sequence: CASGPTLRVRDTQYF.

The chain uses TRBV9 and TRBJ2-7, with TRBD2 matching over 7 bases. Trimming cost V 9 bases and J 1 base; bases outside gene matches: 22. The germline CDR1 and CDR2 sequences are SGDLS and YYNGEE. The CDR3 has 18 residues. CDR3 residues: CANTRAPKSRGSSYEQYF. The CDR3 bases are TGTGCCAACACCCGGGCCCCCAAGTCCCGCGGGAGTTCCTACGAGCAGTACTTC.

The chain uses TRBV6-6 and TRBJ2-7; D may match TRBD1 or TRBD2 (5 bases each). Deletions cut 6 bases from V and 9 bases from J, with 21 bases between. The CDR3 has 14 amino acids. The germline CDR1 and CDR2 sequences are MNHNY and SVGAGI (reference sequence). CDR3 protein: CASSPDGTSQAQYF. CDR3 coding DNA: TGTGCCAGCAGCCCTGACGGGACGAGTCAAGCGCAGTACTTC.

The V and J genes are TRBV4-2 and TRBJ2-3, with TRBD2 matching 10 bases. Germline V gives CDR1 LGHNA, CDR2 YNFKEQ. This CDR3 has 17 amino acids. The V gene end was trimmed by 0 bases and the J gene end by 4 bases; junction bases not matched to a gene: 7. The CDR3 DNA is TGTGCCAGCAGCCAAGAAGCGGGAGGGCCTTTTGCAGATACGCAGTATTTT. It yields the protein CASSQEAGGPFADTQYF.